The sequence of this T cell receptor beta chain was determined in a study of T cell responses to AZD1222 COVID-19 vaccine. The germline V gene has CDR1 SGHTA and CDR2 FQGNSA. This CDR3 has 12 residues. The V and J ends lost 2 bases and 7 bases respectively, with 8 bases between them. TCRdb's copy holds only in-frame clones and misses some; the assay was immunoSEQ multiplex PCR. Of 80,000 to 95,000 clones in the sample, 90% were seen once. The V and J genes are TRBV7-2 and TRBJ1-1, with D possibly TRBD1 on 5 matching bases. This sample comprised peripheral blood, obtained 28 days after the second AZD1222 dose. This sequence was found in an adult who received the AZD1222 COVID-19 vaccine. The CDR3 nucleotides read TGTGCCAGCAGCTTATCGGGGCTTGAAGCTTTCTTT. As protein: CASSLSGLEAFF.